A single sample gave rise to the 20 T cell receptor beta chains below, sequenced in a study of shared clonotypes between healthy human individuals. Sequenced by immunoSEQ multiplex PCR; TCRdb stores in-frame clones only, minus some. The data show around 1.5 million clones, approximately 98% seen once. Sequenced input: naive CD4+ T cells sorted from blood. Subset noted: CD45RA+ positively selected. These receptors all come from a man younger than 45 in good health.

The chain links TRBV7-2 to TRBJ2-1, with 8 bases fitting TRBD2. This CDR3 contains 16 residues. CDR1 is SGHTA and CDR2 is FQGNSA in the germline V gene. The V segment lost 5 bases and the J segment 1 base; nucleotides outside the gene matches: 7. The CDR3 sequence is CASSLPGGRSYNEQFF. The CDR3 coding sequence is TGTGCCAGCAGCCTCCCGGGCGGGAGGTCCTACAATGAGCAGTTCTTC.

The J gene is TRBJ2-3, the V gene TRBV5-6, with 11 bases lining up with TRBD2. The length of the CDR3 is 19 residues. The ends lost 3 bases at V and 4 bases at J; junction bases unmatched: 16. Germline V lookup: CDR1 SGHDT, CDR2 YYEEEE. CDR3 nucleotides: TGTGCCAGCAGCTGGGGTTTCCTACCGGGACTAGCGGCGCCAGATACGCAGTATTTT. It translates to CASSWGFLPGLAAPDTQYF.

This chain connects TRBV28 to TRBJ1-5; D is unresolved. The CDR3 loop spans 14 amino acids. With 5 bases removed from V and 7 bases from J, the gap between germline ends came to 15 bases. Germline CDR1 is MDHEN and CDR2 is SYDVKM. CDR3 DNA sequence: TGTGCCAGCAGTACCCGACCATTAAGGCAGCCCCAGCATTTT. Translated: CASSTRPLRQPQHF.

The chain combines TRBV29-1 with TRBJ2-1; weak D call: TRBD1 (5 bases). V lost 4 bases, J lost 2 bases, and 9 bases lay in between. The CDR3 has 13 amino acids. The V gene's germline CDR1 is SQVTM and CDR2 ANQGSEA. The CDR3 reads CSVARAPYNEQFF. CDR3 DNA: TGCAGCGTTGCCAGGGCCCCCTACAATGAGCAGTTCTTC.

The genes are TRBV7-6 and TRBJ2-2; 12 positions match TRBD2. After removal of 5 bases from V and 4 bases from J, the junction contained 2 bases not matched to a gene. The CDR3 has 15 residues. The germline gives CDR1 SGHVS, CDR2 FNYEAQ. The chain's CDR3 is CASSGLAGTTGELFF. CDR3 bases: TGTGCCAGCAGCGGACTAGCGGGAACCACCGGGGAGCTGTTTTTT.

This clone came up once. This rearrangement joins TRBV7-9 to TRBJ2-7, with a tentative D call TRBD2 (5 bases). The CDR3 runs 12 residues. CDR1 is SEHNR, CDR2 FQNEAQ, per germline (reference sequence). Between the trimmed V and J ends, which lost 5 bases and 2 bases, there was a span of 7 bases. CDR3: CASSPGAYEQYF. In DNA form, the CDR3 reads TGTGCCAGCAGCCCCGGGGCCTACGAGCAGTACTTC.

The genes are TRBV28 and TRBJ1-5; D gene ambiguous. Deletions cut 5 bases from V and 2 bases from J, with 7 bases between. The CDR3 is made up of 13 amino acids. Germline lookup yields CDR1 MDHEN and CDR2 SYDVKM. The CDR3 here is CASSVVRNQPQHF. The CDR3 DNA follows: TGTGCCAGCAGTGTTGTTCGCAATCAGCCCCAGCATTTT.

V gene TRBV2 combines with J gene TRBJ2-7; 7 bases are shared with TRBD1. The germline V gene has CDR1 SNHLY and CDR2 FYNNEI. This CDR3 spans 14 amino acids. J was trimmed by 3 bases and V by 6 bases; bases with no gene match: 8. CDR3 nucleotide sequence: TGTGCCAGCAGCCCAGGGGACAGCTTCTACGAGCAGTACTTC. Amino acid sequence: CASSPGDSFYEQYF. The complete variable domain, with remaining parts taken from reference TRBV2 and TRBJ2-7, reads EPEVTQTPSHQVTQMGQEVILRCVPISNHLYFYWYRQILGQKVEFLVSFYNNEISEKSEIFDDQFSVERPDGSNFTLKIRSTKLEDSAMYFCASSPGDSFYEQYFGPGTRLTVT.

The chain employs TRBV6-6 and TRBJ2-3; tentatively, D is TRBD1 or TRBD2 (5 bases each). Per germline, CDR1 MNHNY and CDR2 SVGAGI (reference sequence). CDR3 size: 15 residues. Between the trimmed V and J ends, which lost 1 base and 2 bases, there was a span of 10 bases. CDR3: CASSYFGGPTDTQYF. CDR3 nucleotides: TGTGCCAGCAGTTACTTTGGGGGTCCCACAGATACGCAGTATTTT.

CDR3 region: CASSFSGTGRGQPQHF. The CDR3 coding sequence is TGTGCCAGCAGCTTCTCCGGGACAGGGAGGGGTCAGCCCCAGCATTTT. This chain joins TRBV7-8 and TRBJ1-5; 9 bases are shared with TRBD1. The V segment lost 3 bases and the J segment 6 bases; nucleotides outside the gene matches: 9. The germline CDR1 and CDR2 sequences are SGHVS and FQNEAQ. This CDR3 is built from 16 residues. Combining the CDR3 with reference TRBV7-8 and TRBJ1-5 gives the whole variable domain GAGVSQSPRYKVAKRGQDVALRCDPISGHVSLFWYQQALGQGPEFLTYFQNEAQLDKSGLPSDRFFAERPEGSVSTLKIQRTQQEDSAVYLCASSFSGTGRGQPQHFGDGTRLSIL.

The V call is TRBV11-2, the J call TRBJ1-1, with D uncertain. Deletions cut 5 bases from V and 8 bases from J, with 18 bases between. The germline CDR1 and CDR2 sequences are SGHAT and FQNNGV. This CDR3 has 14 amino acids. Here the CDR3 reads CASSQLPSSTEAFF. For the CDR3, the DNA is TGTGCCAGCAGCCAACTCCCCAGCTCGACGGAAGCTTTCTTT.

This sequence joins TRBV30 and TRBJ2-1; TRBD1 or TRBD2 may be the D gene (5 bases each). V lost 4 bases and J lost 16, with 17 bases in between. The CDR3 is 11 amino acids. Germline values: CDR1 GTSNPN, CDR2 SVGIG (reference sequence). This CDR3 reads CAWKGREGYFF. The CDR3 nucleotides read TGTGCCTGGAAGGGGCGTGAGGGGTACTTCTTC.

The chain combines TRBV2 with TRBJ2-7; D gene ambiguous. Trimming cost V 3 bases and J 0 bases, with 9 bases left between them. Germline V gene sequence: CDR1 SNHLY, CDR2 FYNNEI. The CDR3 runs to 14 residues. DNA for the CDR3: TGTGCCAGCAGTGATGATACAGCCTCCTACGAGCAGTACTTC. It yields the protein CASSDDTASYEQYF.

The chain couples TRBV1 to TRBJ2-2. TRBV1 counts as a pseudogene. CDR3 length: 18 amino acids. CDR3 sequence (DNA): TGCACCAGCAGCCAAGGTCCCGTTCATCTCGCGAACACCGGGGAGCTGTTTTTT. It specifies CTSSQGPVHLANTGELFF.

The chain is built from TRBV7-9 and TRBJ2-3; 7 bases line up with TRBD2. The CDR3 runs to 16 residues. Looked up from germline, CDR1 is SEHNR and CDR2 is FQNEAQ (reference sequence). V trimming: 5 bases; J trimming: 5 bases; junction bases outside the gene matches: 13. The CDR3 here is CASSPPDGRWVDTQYF. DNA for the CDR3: TGTGCCAGCAGCCCCCCTGACGGGAGGTGGGTAGATACGCAGTATTTT.

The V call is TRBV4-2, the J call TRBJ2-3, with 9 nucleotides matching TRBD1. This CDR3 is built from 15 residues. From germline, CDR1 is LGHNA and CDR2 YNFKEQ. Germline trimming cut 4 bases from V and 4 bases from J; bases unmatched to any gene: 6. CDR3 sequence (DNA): TGTGCCAGCAGCCGACCGGGACAGGGTTCAGATACGCAGTATTTT. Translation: CASSRPGQGSDTQYF.

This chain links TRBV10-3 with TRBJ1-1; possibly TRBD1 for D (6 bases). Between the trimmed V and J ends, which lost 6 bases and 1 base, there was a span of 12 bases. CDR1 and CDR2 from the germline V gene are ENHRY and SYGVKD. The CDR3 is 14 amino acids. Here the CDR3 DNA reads TGTGCCATCAGCCCGACAGGCCCGAACACTGAAGCTTTCTTT. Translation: CAISPTGPNTEAFF.

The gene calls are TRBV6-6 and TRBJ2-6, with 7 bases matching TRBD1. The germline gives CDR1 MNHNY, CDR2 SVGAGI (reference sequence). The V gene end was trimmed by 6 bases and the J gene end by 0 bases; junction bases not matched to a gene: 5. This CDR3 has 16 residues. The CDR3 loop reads CASRLGQPSGANVLTF. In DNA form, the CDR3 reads TGTGCCAGCAGATTGGGACAGCCCTCTGGGGCCAACGTCCTGACTTTC.

The CDR3 bases are TGTGCCAGCAGCTTATTCTGGCAGCCTGGAAACACCATATATTTT. This encodes CASSLFWQPGNTIYF. The V and J genes are TRBV7-8 and TRBJ1-3; D ambiguous. This CDR3 has 15 amino acids. V lost 2 bases and J lost 2, with 10 bases in between. The germline CDR1 and CDR2 sequences are SGHVS and FQNEAQ.

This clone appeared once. The CDR3 DNA is TGTGCCAGCAGTCAGAAGAACAACGGGGAGACCCAGTACTTC. Its protein is CASSQKNNGETQYF. The chain carries TRBV6-1 and TRBJ2-5; no clear D gene. CDR1 and CDR2 (germline): MNHNS, SASEGT. V lost 5 bases and J lost 5, with 15 bases in between. CDR3 length equals 14 residues.